This T cell receptor beta chain stems from a study of T cell changes during pregnancy in multiple sclerosis. V lost 0 bases to trimming and J lost 7 bases; unmatched junction nucleotides: 3. The CDR3 spans 13 residues. Germline CDR1 reads SGHRS; CDR2 reads YFSETQ. The table came from immunoSEQ multiplex PCR; TCRdb's copy has only in-frame clones and leaves some out. This repertoire shows 45,000 or so clones, around 90% found once; its top ten account for 5.9%. The genes are TRBV5-1 and TRBJ1-2; TRBD1 matches 7 bases. Sequencing was performed on CD8+ T cells from peripheral blood mononuclear cells, taken after pregnancy. This TCR was recovered from a female donor in good health, enrolled as a control in a pregnancy study. The CDR3 sequence: CASSLDRGGGYTF. CDR3 DNA sequence: TGCGCCAGCAGCTTGGACAGGGGAGGTGGCTACACCTTC.